The sequence of this T cell receptor (beta chain) was determined in a study of CD4 and CD8 cells across lung adenocarcinoma regions. Trimming shortened V by 4 bases and J by 8 bases, and 12 bases separated the two germline ends. The CDR3 has 13 residues. From germline, CDR1 is MRHNA and CDR2 SNTAGT. The table lists this clonotype with many counts. Localized lung adenocarcinoma, a non-small cell lung cancer, affected the donors. Each CDR3 protein gets one entry after TCRdb re-called the PCR reads with MiXCR. This table holds some 7,900 distinct CDR3 sequences, less than 50% found once. Sequenced material: CD4+ T cells from the margin of a lung tumor. The receptor was isolated from a male donor with lung adenocarcinoma. The CD4 and CD8 labels of this study may be unreliable. V is TRBV6-4 and J is TRBJ2-1; D unresolved. The CDR3 protein is CASSVGSEDEQFF. Written as DNA, the CDR3 is TGTGCCAGCAGTGTGGGGTCAGAGGATGAGCAGTTCTTC.